Below are 22 T cell receptor beta chains sequenced from a single sample in a study of OX40 agonist ivuxolimab in advanced cancers. Repertoires were generated with immunoSEQ multiplex PCR, while TCRdb's copy carries only in-frame clones and drops some. The sample lists tens of thousands of clones, around 90% occurring once. Here the sequenced sample was CD4+ or CD8+ T cells sorted from blood, taken in a trial of the OX40 agonist ivuxolimab. The receptors here all came from an adult with an advanced solid tumor such as melanoma, head and neck, liver or kidney cancer.

This rearrangement joins TRBV5-1 to TRBJ2-1; 9 nucleotides align to TRBD2. The CDR3 loop spans 15 amino acids. Germline CDR1 reads SGHRS; CDR2 reads YFSETQ. V shed 0 bases and J 8 bases; nucleotides not matched to a gene: 6. The DNA for the CDR3 is TGCGCCAGCAGCTTGGGTAGCGGGAGCGGAGATGAGCAGTTCTTC. The encoded protein is CASSLGSGSGDEQFF.

The chain joins TRBV27 to TRBJ1-2; D is unresolved. V shed 4 bases and J shed 5 bases, with 17 bases lying between them. The CDR3 has 15 amino acids. Germline V gene sequence: CDR1 MNHEY, CDR2 SMNVEV (reference sequence). CDR3 in DNA: TGTGCCAGCAGTTCTAGTACCTTGGGGATTTATGGCTACACCTTC. Translation: CASSSSTLGIYGYTF.

The chain is built from TRBV6-1 and TRBJ1-1, with 8 bases matching TRBD1. Germline V gene data show CDR1 as MNHNS and CDR2 as SASEGT. The CDR3 is 14 residues long. V trimming: 5 bases; J trimming: 2 bases; junction bases outside the gene matches: 4. The CDR3 loop reads CASSRQGQNTEAFF. The CDR3 DNA reads as TGTGCCAGCAGTAGACAGGGGCAAAACACTGAAGCTTTCTTT.

The CDR3 sequence is CASSFTSGQETQYF. In DNA form, the CDR3 reads TGTGCCAGCAGTTTTACTAGCGGACAAGAGACCCAGTACTTC. This rearrangement joins TRBV28 to TRBJ2-5; 8 nucleotides match TRBD2. Germline V gives CDR1 MDHEN, CDR2 SYDVKM. CDR3 length equals 14 residues. Trimming took 3 bases from V and 2 from J; bases not matched to a gene: 2.

Comment on this clone: One junction end does not reproduce the germline sequence, and a read error may be involved. The chain combines TRBV23-1 with TRBJ1-5; D gene uncertain. TRBV23-1 counts as an open reading frame of uncertain function. The CDR3 consists of 11 residues. CDR3 nucleotide sequence: TGCGCCAGCAGTCAATCGGACTTACCTGGTTTT. It yields the protein CASSQSDLPGF.

This clone has just a few counts. This chain links TRBV5-4 with TRBJ2-2; D unresolved. Trimming stripped 1 base from V and 5 bases from J, with 12 bases between. The CDR3 is made up of 15 amino acids. Germline V gives CDR1 SGHNT, CDR2 YYREEE (reference sequence). The CDR3 loop is CASSLNIMNTGELFF. For the CDR3, the DNA is TGTGCCAGCAGCTTGAACATCATGAATACCGGGGAGCTGTTTTTT.

The V and J genes are TRBV6-6 and TRBJ1-1; a possible D gene is TRBD1 (5 bases). Looked up from germline, CDR1 is MNHNY and CDR2 is SVGAGI (reference sequence). This CDR3 comprises 14 residues. V was pared by 10 bases and J by 7 bases, with 22 bases between. DNA of the CDR3: TGTGCCATCACGAATGGGGGAAGGGAGTTTGAAGCTTTCTTT. This sequence encodes CAITNGGREFEAFF.

The table lists this clone with a count of one. This sequence joins TRBV10-1 and TRBJ2-2; maybe TRBD2 (7 bases). CDR1 and CDR2 (germline): WNHNN, SYGVQD (reference sequence). The CDR3 totals 15 residues. With 2 bases removed from V and 4 bases from J, the gap between germline ends came to 11 bases. CDR3 residues: CASSEVGGPTGELFF. The CDR3 DNA follows: TGCGCCAGCAGTGAGGTCGGGGGGCCCACCGGGGAGCTGTTTTTT.

The rearrangement joins TRBV5-6 to TRBJ2-2; 7 bases agree with TRBD1. J was trimmed by 8 bases and V by 3 bases; bases with no gene match: 13. Germline V gives CDR1 SGHDT, CDR2 YYEEEE. The length of the CDR3 is 16 residues. The CDR3 nucleotides are TGTGCCAGCAGCTCCCTGGACAGGTCGGAGATGGGGGAGCTGTTTTTT. It translates to CASSSLDRSEMGELFF.

This chain connects TRBV14 to TRBJ2-1, with 9 bases that match TRBD1. This CDR3 region has 15 residues. The V segment lost 1 base and the J segment 6 bases; nucleotides outside the gene matches: 4. Germline V gene sequence: CDR1 SGHDN, CDR2 FVKESK. The CDR3 DNA sequence: TGTGCCAGCAGCCAAGGGACAGGGGTACCCAATGAGCAGTTCTTC. Translating it yields CASSQGTGVPNEQFF.

This chain connects TRBV11-2 to TRBJ2-7; D is tentatively TRBD1 or TRBD2 (11 bases each). The CDR3 length is 19 residues. V was clipped by 6 bases and J by 2 bases, with 29 bases between them. The germline CDR1 and CDR2 sequences are SGHAT and FQNNGV. CDR3 region: CASRAGTGGLAVPPYEQYF. Written as DNA, the CDR3 is TGTGCCAGCAGGGCCGGGACAGGGGGACTAGCGGTTCCGCCCTACGAGCAGTACTTC.

This chain connects TRBV4-3 to TRBJ2-1, with 10 bases fitting TRBD1. The ends lost 0 bases at V and 3 bases at J; junction bases unmatched: 8. This CDR3 contains 18 residues. CDR1 is LGHNA, CDR2 YSLEER, per germline. As DNA, the CDR3 is TGCGCCAGCAGCCAAGATCCCCTGGGACAGGGGTACTACAATGAGCAGTTCTTC. It encodes CASSQDPLGQGYYNEQFF.

This rearrangement joins TRBV19 to TRBJ1-3; D may be TRBD1 (6 bases). Germline-derived CDR1 and CDR2 are LNHDA and SQIVND (reference sequence). CDR3 size: 14 residues. The V and J ends lost 7 bases and 0 bases respectively, with 10 bases between them. The DNA of the CDR3 is TGTGCCAGTAAAACAGGGAACTCTGGAAACACCATATATTTT. Translated: CASKTGNSGNTIYF.

The gene calls are TRBV11-2 and TRBJ2-7; D may correspond to TRBD1 or TRBD2 (5 bases each). The germline gives CDR1 SGHAT, CDR2 FQNNGV. The CDR3 is made up of 13 amino acids. The V gene lost 4 bases and the J gene lost 4 bases, with 11 bases spanning the gap. The CDR3 region is CASSSRDGYEQYF. DNA for the CDR3: TGTGCCAGCAGCTCCCGGGACGGTTACGAGCAGTACTTC.

This clone was picked up one time. The rearrangement links TRBV9 to TRBJ2-1; D call uncertain. The V end was cut by 3 bases, the J end by 9 bases, with 13 bases between. Germline CDR1 SGDLS, CDR2 YYNGEE. This CDR3 is built from 13 residues. In nucleotides, the CDR3 is TGTGCCAGCAGCGCCGACTCAGCACCTGAGCAGTTCTTC. This encodes CASSADSAPEQFF.

The CDR3 bases are TGTGCCTGGAGTCCCCGACCGGACCAAGAGACCCAGTACTTC. Protein: CAWSPRPDQETQYF. The chain combines TRBV30 with TRBJ2-5; D ambiguous. Trimming cost V 2 bases and J 0 bases, with 10 bases left between them. The CDR3 is 14 amino acids. Looked up from germline, CDR1 is GTSNPN and CDR2 is SVGIG (reference sequence).

The V call is TRBV2, the J call TRBJ2-7; 8 bases map to TRBD2. CDR1 is SNHLY, CDR2 FYNNEI, per germline. Trimming cost V 6 bases and J 1 base; bases outside gene matches: 8. There are 15 residues in the CDR3. The chain's CDR3 is CASRGSPGGSYEQYF. The CDR3 bases are TGTGCCAGCAGGGGGTCACCGGGAGGGTCCTACGAGCAGTACTTC.

The chain joins TRBV21-1 to TRBJ2-1. TRBV21-1 is given as a pseudogene. CDR3 size: 18 residues. The CDR3 bases are TGTGCCAGCAGCAAAGGGAGGGACAGCACCGGGGAGGGCAATGAGCAGTTCTTC. This codes for CASSKGRDSTGEGNEQFF.

This chain connects TRBV4-2 to TRBJ2-5, with no clear D. The germline gives CDR1 LGHNA, CDR2 YNFKEQ. The CDR3 spans 13 residues. The ends were cut back, 0 bases at V and 2 bases at J, with 4 bases in the middle. CDR3: CASSQDDQETQYF. For the CDR3, the DNA is TGTGCCAGCAGCCAAGACGATCAAGAGACCCAGTACTTC.

The DNA for the CDR3 is TGTGCCTGGAGAATGCAAGAGACCCAGTACTTC. It encodes CAWRMQETQYF. V is TRBV30 and J is TRBJ2-5; D is unclear. The CDR3 runs 11 residues. Trimming cost V 3 bases and J 2 bases, with 4 bases left between them. Germline V gives CDR1 GTSNPN, CDR2 SVGIG (reference sequence).

This chain's CDR3 is CSVRGQGTEAFF. The CDR3 DNA sequence: TGCAGCGTAAGGGGGCAGGGCACTGAAGCTTTCTTT. This rearrangement joins TRBV29-1 to TRBJ1-1; 7 bases agree with TRBD1. CDR1 and CDR2 (germline): SQVTM, ANQGSEA. CDR3 length equals 12 residues. The trim removed 6 bases at V and 4 bases at J, leaving 5 bases unmatched. Supplemented by reference TRBV29-1 and TRBJ1-1, the full variable domain reads SAVISQKPSRDICQRGTSLTIQCQVDSQVTMMFWYRQQPGQSLTLIATANQGSEATYESGFVIDKFPISRPNLTFSTLTVSNMSPEDSSIYLCSVRGQGTEAFFGQGTRLTVV.

The chain links TRBV19 to TRBJ2-3; 13 bases are shared with TRBD2. Trimming at V came to 5 bases and at J to 3 bases, leaving 14 bases not matched to a gene. CDR3 length equals 19 residues. Per germline, CDR1 LNHDA and CDR2 SQIVND (reference sequence). The CDR3 region has the DNA TGTGCCAGTAGTTCAAAACCGGGACTAGCGGGATCCCGAACAGATACGCAGTATTTT. Protein sequence: CASSSKPGLAGSRTDTQYF.